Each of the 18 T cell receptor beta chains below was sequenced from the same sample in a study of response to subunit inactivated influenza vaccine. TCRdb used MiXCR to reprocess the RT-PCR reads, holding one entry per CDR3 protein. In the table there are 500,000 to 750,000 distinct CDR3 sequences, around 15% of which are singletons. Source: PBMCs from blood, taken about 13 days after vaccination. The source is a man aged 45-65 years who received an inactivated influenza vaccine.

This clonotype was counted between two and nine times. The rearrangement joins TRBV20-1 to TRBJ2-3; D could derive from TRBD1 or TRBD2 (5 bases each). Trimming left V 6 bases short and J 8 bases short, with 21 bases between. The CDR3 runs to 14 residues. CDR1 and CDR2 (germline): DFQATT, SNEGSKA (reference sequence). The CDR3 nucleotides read TGCAGTGCCGTACCGGGGCTTACGGTCCGTACGCAGTATTTT. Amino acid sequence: CSAVPGLTVRTQYF.

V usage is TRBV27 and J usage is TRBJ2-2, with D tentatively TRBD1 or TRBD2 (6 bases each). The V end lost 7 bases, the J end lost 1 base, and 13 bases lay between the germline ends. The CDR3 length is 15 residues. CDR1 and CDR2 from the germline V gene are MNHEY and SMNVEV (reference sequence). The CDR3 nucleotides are TGTGCCAGCACGAGGGGGGATCAGAACACCGGGGAGCTGTTTTTT. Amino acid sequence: CASTRGDQNTGELFF.

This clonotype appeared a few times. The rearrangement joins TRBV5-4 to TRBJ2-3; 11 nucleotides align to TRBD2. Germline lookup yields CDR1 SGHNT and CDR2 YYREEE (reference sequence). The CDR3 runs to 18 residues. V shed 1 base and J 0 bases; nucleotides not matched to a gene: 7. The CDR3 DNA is TGTGCCAGCAGCTTGAGGGGACTAGCGGATCCTAGCACAGATACGCAGTATTTT. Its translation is CASSLRGLADPSTDTQYF.

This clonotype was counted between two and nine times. The CDR3 protein is CASSQGGLAGVNEQFF. The CDR3 region has the DNA TGTGCCAGCAGCCAAGGGGGCCTAGCGGGGGTCAATGAGCAGTTCTTC. This chain uses TRBV14 with TRBJ2-1; 10 bases line up with TRBD2. The CDR3 runs 16 residues. Germline CDR1 and CDR2: SGHDN and FVKESK. The J segment lost 6 bases and the V segment lost 1 base, leaving 6 bases of the junction unmatched.

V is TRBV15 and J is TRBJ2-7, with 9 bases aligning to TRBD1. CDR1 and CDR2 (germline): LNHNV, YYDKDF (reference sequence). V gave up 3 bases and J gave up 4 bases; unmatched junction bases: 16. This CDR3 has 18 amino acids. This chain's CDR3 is CATSRKYAGQGIEYEQYF. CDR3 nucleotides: TGTGCCACCAGCAGGAAGTACGCCGGACAGGGGATTGAATACGAGCAGTACTTC.

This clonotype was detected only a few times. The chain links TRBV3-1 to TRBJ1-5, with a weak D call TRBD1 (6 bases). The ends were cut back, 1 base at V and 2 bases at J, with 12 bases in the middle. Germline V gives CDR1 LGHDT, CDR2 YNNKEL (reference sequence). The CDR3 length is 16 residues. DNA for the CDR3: TGTGCCAGCAGCCAAGGGTGGACAGTGGGCAATCAGCCCCAGCATTTT. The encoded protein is CASSQGWTVGNQPQHF.

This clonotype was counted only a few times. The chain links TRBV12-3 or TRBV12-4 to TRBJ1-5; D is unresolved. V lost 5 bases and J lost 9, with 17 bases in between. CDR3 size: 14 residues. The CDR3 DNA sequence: TGTGCCAGCAGTCTAGGACCGTCCGGGCCGCCCCAGCATTTT. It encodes CASSLGPSGPPQHF.

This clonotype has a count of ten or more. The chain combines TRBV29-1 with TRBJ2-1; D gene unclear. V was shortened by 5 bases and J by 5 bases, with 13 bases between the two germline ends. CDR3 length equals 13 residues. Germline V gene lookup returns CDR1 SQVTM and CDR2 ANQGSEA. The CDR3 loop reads CSVKGPGHNEQFF. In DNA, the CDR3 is TGCAGCGTTAAAGGCCCGGGCCACAATGAGCAGTTCTTC.

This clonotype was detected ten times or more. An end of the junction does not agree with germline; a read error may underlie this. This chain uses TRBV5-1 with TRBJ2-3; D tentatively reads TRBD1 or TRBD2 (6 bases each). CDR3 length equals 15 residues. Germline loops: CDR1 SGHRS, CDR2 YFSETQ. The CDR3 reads CASSPRGGSTDTQYF. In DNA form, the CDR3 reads TGTGCCAGCAGTCCGAGAGGGGGGAGCACAGATACGCAGTATTTT.

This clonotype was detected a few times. The CDR3 loop reads CASSLAVGLFDIQETQYF. In nucleotides, the CDR3 is TGTGCCAGCAGCTTAGCGGTCGGACTCTTCGACATTCAAGAGACCCAGTACTTC. This chain connects TRBV7-2 to TRBJ2-5; TRBD2 might be the D (5 bases). The length of the CDR3 is 18 residues. V gave up 0 bases and J gave up 2 bases, with 19 bases separating them. The germline V gene encodes CDR1 SGHTA and CDR2 FQGNSA. The variable domain in full, with the rest retrieved from reference TRBV7-2 and TRBJ2-5, is GAGVSQSPSNKVTEKGKDVELRCDPISGHTALYWYRQSLGQGLEFLIYFQGNSAPDKSGLPSDRFSAERTGGSVSTLTIQRTQQEDSAVYLCASSLAVGLFDIQETQYFGPGTRLLVL.

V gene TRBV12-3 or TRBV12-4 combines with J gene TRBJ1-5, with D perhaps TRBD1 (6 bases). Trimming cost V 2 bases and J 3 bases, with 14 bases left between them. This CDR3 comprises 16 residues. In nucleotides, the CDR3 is TGTGCCAGCAGTTTATCTTCGGCAGGGGTCAATCAGCCCCAGCATTTT. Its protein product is CASSLSSAGVNQPQHF.

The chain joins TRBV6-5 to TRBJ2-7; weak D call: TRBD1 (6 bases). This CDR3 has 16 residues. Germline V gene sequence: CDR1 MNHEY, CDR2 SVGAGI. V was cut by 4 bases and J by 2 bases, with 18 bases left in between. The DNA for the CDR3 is TGTGCCAGCAGTTCGGGACATTATGGGGCCCCCTACGAGCAGTACTTC. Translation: CASSSGHYGAPYEQYF.

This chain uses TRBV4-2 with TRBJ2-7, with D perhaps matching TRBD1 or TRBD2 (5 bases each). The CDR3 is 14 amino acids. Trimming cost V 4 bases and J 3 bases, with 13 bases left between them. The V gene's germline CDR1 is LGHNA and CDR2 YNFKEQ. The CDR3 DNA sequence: TGTGCCAGCAGCCCCCGCCGGGGCAGCTACGAGCAGTACTTC. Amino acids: CASSPRRGSYEQYF.

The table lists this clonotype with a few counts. The DNA of the CDR3 is TGTGCCAGCAGTTTGAGAGGACTGAACACCGGGGAGCTGTTTTTT. Protein: CASSLRGLNTGELFF. This rearrangement joins TRBV12-3 or TRBV12-4 to TRBJ2-2; D may be TRBD2 (5 bases). V was shortened by 3 bases and J by 1 base, with 9 bases between the two germline ends. This CDR3 contains 15 residues.

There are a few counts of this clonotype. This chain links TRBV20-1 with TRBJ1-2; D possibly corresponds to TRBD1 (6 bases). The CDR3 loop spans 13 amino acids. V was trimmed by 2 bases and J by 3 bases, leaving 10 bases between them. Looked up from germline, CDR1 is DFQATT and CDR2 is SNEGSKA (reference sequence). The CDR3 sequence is CSARNRDYYGYTF. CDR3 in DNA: TGCAGTGCTAGAAACAGGGATTACTATGGCTACACCTTC.

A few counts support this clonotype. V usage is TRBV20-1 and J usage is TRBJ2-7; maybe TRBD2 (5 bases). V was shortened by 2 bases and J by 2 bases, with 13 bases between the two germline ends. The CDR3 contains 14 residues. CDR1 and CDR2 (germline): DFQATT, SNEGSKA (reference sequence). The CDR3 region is CSARPLAYTYEQYF. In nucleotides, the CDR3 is TGCAGTGCTAGACCTCTAGCTTATACCTACGAGCAGTACTTC.

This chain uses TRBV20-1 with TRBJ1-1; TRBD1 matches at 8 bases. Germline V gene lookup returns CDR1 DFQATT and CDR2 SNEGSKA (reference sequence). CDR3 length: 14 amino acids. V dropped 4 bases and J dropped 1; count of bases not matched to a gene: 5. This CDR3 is CSATTGTGNTEAFF. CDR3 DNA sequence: TGCAGTGCTACAACCGGGACAGGGAACACTGAAGCTTTCTTT.

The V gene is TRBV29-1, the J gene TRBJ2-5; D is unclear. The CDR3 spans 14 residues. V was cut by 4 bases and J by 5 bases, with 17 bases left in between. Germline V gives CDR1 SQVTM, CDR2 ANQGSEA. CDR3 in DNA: TGCAGCGTTGCTCCCCCCCTAAGGTGGGAGACCCAGTACTTC. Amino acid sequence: CSVAPPLRWETQYF.